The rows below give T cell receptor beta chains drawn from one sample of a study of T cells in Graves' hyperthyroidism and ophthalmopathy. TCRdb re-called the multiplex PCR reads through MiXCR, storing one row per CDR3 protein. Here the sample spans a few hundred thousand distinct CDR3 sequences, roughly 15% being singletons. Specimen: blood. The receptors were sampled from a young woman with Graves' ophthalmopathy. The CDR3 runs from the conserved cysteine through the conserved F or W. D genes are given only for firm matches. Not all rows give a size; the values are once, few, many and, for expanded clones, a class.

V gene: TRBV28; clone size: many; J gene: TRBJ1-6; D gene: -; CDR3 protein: CASSFPDRNSPLHF; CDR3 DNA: TGTGCCAGCAGTTTCCCGGACAGAAATTCACCCCTCCACTTT
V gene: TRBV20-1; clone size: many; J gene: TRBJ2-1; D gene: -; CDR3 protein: CSAADRWSSYNEQFF; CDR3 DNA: TGCAGTGCCGCCGACCGATGGTCTTCCTACAATGAGCAGTTCTTC
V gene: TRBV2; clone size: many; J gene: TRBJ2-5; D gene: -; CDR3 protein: CASSAGSLGETQYF; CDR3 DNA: TGTGCCAGCAGTGCGGGCAGCTTAGGGGAGACCCAGTACTTC
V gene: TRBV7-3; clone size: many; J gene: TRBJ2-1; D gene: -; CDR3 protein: CASSTRGNEQFF; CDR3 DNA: TGTGCCAGCAGCACACGGGGAAATGAGCAGTTCTTC
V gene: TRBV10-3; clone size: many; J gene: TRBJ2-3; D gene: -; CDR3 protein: CAISESGQSDTQYF; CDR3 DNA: TGTGCCATCAGTGAGTCCGGCCAATCAGATACGCAGTATTTT
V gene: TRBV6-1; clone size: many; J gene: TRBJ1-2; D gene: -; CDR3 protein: CASSEVWGEDYGYTF; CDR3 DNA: TGTGCCAGCAGTGAAGTTTGGGGGGAGGACTATGGCTACACCTTC
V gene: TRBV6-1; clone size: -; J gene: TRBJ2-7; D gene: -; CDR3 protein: CASSRGADYEQYF; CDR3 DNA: TGTGCCAGCAGTCGGGGGGCCGACTACGAGCAGTACTTC
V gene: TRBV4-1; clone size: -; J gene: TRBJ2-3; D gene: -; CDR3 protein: CASSPQTDTQYF; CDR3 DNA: TGCGCCAGCAGCCCGCAGACAGATACGCAGTATTTT
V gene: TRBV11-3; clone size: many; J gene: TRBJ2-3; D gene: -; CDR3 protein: CASSLAGDWIYTQYF; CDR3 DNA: TGTGCCAGCAGCTTAGCCGGAGATTGGATATATACGCAGTATTTT
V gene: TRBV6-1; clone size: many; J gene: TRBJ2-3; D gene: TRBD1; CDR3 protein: CASRNGQGKSTDTQYF; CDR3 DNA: TGTGCCAGCAGAAACGGACAGGGGAAAAGCACAGATACGCAGTATTTT
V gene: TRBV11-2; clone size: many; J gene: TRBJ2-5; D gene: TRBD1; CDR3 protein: CASSLRILAGGLQETQYF; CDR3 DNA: TGTGCCAGCAGCTTAAGAATTTTGGCAGGGGGTCTCCAAGAGACCCAGTACTTC
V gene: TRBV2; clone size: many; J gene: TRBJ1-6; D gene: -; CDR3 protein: CASSEVDSINSPLHF; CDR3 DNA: TGTGCCAGCAGTGAAGTCGACAGTATCAATTCACCCCTCCACTTT
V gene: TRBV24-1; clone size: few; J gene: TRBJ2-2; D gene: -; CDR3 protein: CATKDGQNTGELFF; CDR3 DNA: TGTGCCACCAAGGACGGACAGAACACCGGGGAGCTGTTTTTT
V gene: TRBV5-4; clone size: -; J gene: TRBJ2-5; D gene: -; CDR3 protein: CASSLGAVGVGETQYF; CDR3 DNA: TGTGCCAGCAGCTTGGGCGCTGTGGGGGTTGGAGAGACCCAGTACTTC
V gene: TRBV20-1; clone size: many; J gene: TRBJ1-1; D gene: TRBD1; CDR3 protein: CSARPPDRGAEAFF; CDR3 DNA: TGCAGTGCTAGACCCCCCGACAGGGGAGCTGAAGCTTTCTTT
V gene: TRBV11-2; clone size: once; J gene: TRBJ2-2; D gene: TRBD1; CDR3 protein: CAGTGQGTGELFF; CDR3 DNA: TGTGCCGGGACCGGACAGGGGACCGGGGAGCTGTTTTTT
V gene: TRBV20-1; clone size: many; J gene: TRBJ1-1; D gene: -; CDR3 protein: CSARYPGRGGTEAFF; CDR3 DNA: TGCAGTGCTAGATACCCCGGAAGGGGAGGGACTGAAGCTTTCTTT
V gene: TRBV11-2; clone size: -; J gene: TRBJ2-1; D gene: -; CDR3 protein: CASSSEGANEQFF; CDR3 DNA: TGTGCCAGCAGCTCGGAGGGGGCTAATGAGCAGTTCTTC
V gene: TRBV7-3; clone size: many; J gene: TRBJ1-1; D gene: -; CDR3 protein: CASSYDRATEAFF; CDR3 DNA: TGTGCCAGCAGCTACGACAGAGCCACTGAAGCTTTCTTT
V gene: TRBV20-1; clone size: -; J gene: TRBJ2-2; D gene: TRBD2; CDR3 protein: CSARRGTSGWRGELFF; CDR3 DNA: TGCAGTGCTAGAAGGGGGACTAGCGGTTGGAGGGGGGAGCTGTTTTTT
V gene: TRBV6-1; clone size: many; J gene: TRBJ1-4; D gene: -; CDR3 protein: CASSPRGTRNEKLFF; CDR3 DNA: TGTGCCAGCAGCCCAAGGGGGACGAGAAATGAAAAACTGTTTTTT
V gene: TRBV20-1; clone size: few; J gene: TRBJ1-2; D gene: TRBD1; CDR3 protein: CSARNPPAGGFGYTF; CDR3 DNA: TGCAGTGCTAGAAACCCCCCCGCAGGGGGGTTTGGCTACACCTTC
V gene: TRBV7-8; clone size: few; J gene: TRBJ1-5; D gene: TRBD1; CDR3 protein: CASSTDRGNQPQHF; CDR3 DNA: TGTGCCAGCAGCACAGACAGGGGCAATCAGCCCCAGCATTTT
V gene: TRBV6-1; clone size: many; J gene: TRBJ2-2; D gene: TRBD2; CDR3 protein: CASSEKKLAGIAANTGELFF; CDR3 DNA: TGTGCCAGCAGTGAAAAAAAACTAGCGGGGATCGCCGCGAACACCGGGGAGCTGTTTTTT
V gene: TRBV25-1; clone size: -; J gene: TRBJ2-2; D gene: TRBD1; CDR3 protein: CASSVTGATGELFF; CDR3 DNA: TGTGCCAGCAGTGTCACAGGGGCCACCGGGGAGCTGTTTTTT
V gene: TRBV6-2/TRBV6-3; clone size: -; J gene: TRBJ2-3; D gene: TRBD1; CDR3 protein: CASGYLRLRQGTFLLAGGTQYF; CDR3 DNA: TGTGCCAGCGGTTACTTGAGACTACGACAGGGCACCTTCCTGCTAGCAGGGGGTACGCAGTATTTT
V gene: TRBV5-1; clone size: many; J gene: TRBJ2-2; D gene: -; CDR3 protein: CASSLRGGGELFF; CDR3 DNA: TGCGCCAGCAGCCTCCGAGGGGGCGGGGAGCTGTTTTTT
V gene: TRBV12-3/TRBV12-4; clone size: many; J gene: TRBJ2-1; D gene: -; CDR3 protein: CASSLGGVDEQFF; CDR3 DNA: TGTGCCAGCAGTTTAGGGGGGGTTGATGAGCAGTTCTTC
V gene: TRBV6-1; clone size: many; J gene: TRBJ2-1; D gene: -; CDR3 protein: CASSYDGTMYNEQFF; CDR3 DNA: TGTGCCAGCAGTTATGACGGGACGATGTACAATGAGCAGTTCTTC
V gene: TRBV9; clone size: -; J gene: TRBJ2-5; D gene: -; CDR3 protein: CASSVRGFETQYF; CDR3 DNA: TGTGCCAGCAGCGTAAGGGGCTTCGAGACCCAGTACTTC
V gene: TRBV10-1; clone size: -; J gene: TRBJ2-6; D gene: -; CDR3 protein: CASAPAGSGDNVLTF; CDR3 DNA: TGCGCCAGCGCTCCGGCGGGGTCTGGGGACAACGTCCTGACTTTC
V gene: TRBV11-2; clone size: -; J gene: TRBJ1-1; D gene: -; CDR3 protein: CASSLSGTGEAFF; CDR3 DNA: TGTGCCAGCAGCTTATCGGGGACTGGTGAAGCTTTCTTT
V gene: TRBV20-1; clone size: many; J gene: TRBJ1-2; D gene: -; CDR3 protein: CSASFRGGYGYTF; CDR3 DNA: TGCAGTGCCTCATTTCGAGGAGGTTATGGCTACACCTTC